The T cell receptor beta chain described here comes from a study of T cell clones after liver transplantation (dated by TCRdb to 2018 to 2020). Context from the whole study: The samples were obtained from ITN030ST, a randomized trial that attempted immunosuppression withdrawal within 2 years after liver transplantation. Donor-reactive T cell clones were identified using TCRbeta sequencing after a pre-transplant mixed lymphocyte reaction and were then followed in post-transplant blood. As an antigen-independent comparator for donor-reactive sequences, third party-reactive TCRbeta sequences were also identified from pre-transplant MLRs. Of the eight recipients, three were HCV-positive, while the remaining recipients had been transplanted for non-autoimmune, non-viral indications. No induction therapy was given to the subjects, and standard immunosuppression was administered until randomization at 12-24 months post-transplant. To count as tolerant, a recipient had to stay completely off immunosuppression for at least one year without liver enzymes climbing beyond twice the upper limit of normal. Blood samples were collected pre-transplant, pre-randomization before withdrawal, and post-randomization after either complete withdrawal or failed withdrawal. Of the 8 liver transplant recipients making up the studied cohort, 3 were classified as tolerant and 5 as non-tolerant.

Using immunoSEQ, frozen genomic DNA was subjected to high-throughput TCRbeta CDR3 sequencing, a process that included PCR amplification, mapping, bias correction and internal controls. From the authors' description of their analysis: Productive rearrangements were kept, and unique TCRbeta sequences were defined by CDR3 nucleotide sequence plus V and J gene. A sequence counted as donor-reactive only if the sequence showed at least 5-fold expansion in CFSE-low cells compared with unstimulated pre-transplant cells and had a frequency of at least 0.01%. To ensure at least 90% detection power, minimum frequency thresholds were set for each subject based on that subject's lowest-template unstimulated sample. Jensen-Shannon divergence between the top 1000 TCRbeta sequences after and before transplant was used to measure repertoire turnover. Changes in detection of donor-reactive sequences were assessed with two-sided Fisher's exact tests. Not all clones reach the TCRdb copy of this immuneACCESS table, which keeps in-frame sequences only. Checked studies attribute under half of the gap to unresolved V genes and leave the rest unexplained. The V and J calls and the clone size are those of that table, but D and trimming were determined from the DNA. The sample contains around 100,000 clones, 80% to 85% of them found a single time. The top ten clonotypes cover approximately 0.93% of the sample.

With respect to this clone: Its antigen remains undetermined. There are no base qualities to consult, and no much larger clone falls within one base.

The paper's findings and limits, for the study overall: Low numbers of available donor cells limited the measurable donor-reactive repertoire in two subjects. A greater decline was seen for donor-reactive sequences than for third party-reactive sequences, suggesting partial antigen-specific deletion unrelated to withdrawal success. After accounting for repertoire turnover, donor-reactive detection was significantly reduced in 7 of 8 subjects for CD4 and 8 of 8 for CD8. The conclusions were considered preliminary, being limited by small, heterogeneous patient numbers and non-standardized post-transplant time points. Without allograft tissue specimens, donor-reactive T cells may have migrated into the graft rather than being deleted. A significant post-transplant decrease in circulating donor-reactive CD4 TCRbeta sequences was observed in 5 of 8 subjects, irrespective of tolerance or HCV status.

The time point label corresponds to: pre-transplant. Thawed unstimulated PBMCs were stained for CD3, CD4 and CD8 and FACS-sorted into CD3+CD4+ and CD3+CD8+ populations. Randomization to immunosuppression withdrawal applied to every one of the 8 studied subjects. The Qiagen DNeasy Blood and Tissue Kit was used to isolate genomic DNA. The CDR3 covers 13 residues, taking in both the cysteine and the phenylalanine. Only CDR3 DNA is held: 39 bases, read in frame from base 1. Based on the germline V gene, the CDR1 and CDR2 sequences are SGHNT and YENEEA. V is pared back by 5 bases and J by 7 bases, with 13 bases lying between the germline termini.

The TCR originated in a human donor who received a liver transplant. The sequenced sample was CD4+ T cells from blood, obtained before liver transplant. This sequence uses TRBV11-3 and TRBJ2-3; the D gene is perhaps TRBD1 or TRBD2, each of them matching over 6 bases. The CDR3 is CASSPRGVNTQYF. The DNA sequence is as follows: TGTGCCAGCAGCCCTAGGGGGGTCAATACGCAGTATTTT.